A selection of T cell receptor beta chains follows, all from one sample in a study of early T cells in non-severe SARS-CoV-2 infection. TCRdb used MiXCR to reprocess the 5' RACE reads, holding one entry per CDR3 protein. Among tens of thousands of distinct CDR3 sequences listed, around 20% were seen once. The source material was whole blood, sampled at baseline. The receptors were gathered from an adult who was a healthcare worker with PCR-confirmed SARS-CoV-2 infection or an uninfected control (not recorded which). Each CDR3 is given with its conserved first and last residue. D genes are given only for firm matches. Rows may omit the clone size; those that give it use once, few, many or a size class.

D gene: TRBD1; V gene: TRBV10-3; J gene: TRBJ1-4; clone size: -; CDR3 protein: CASNRGPGEKLFF; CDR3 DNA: TGTGCCAGTAACAGGGGGCCGGGTGAAAAACTGTTTTTT
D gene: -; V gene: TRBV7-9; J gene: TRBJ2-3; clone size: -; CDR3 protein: CASSLAHSTDTQYF; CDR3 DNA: TGTGCCAGCAGCTTAGCACATAGCACAGATACGCAGTATTTT
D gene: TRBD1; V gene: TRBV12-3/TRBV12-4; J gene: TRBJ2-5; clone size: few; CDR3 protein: CASTSSLGTEGRETQYF; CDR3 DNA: TGTGCCAGCACCTCATCCCTAGGGACAGAGGGGCGAGAGACCCAGTACTTC
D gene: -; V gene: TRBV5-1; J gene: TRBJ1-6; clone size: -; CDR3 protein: CASSLTLQSSYNSPLHF; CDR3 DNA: TGCGCCAGCAGCTTGACACTACAGAGCTCCTATAATTCACCCCTCCACTTT
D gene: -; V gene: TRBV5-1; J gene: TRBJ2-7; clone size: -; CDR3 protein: CASSLGGTTSYEQYF; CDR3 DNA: TGCGCCAGCAGCTTGGGTGGGACAACCTCCTACGAGCAGTACTTC
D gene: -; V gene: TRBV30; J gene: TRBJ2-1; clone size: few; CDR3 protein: CAWRDPGPNNEQFF; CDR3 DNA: TGTGCCTGGAGGGATCCGGGACCTAACAATGAGCAGTTCTTC
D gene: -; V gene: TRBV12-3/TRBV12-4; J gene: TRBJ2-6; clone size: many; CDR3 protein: CASSLRGSGANVLTF; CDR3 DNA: TGTGCCAGCAGTTTACGGGGGTCTGGGGCCAACGTCCTGACTTTC
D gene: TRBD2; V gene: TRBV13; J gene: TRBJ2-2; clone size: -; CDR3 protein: CASSLTGLAGTGELFF; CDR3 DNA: TGTGCCAGCAGCTTAACGGGCCTAGCGGGAACCGGGGAGCTGTTTTTT
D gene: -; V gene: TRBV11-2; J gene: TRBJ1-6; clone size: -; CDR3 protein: CASSIRADSPLHF; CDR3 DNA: TGTGCCAGCAGCATTCGGGCAGATTCACCCCTCCACTTT
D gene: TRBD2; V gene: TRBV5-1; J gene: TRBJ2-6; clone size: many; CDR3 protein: CASGRGDSGANVLTF; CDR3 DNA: TGCGCCAGCGGCCGGGGGGACTCTGGGGCCAACGTCCTGACTTTC
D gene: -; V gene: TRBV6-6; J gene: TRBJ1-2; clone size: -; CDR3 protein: CASRLSQGDYGYTF; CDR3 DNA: TGTGCCAGCAGGCTCTCCCAAGGGGACTATGGCTACACCTTC
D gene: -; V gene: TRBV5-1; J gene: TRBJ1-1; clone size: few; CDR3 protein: CASSLDGVNTEAFF; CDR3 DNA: TGCGCCAGCAGCTTGGACGGCGTGAACACTGAAGCTTTCTTT
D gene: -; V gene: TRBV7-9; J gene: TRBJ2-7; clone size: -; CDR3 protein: CASSFSTVYEQYF; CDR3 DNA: TGTGCCAGCAGCTTCTCGACGGTCTACGAGCAGTACTTC
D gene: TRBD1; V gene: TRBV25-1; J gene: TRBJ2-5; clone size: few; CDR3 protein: CASSVRDSKQETQYF; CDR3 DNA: TGTGCCAGCAGTGTAAGGGACAGCAAACAAGAGACCCAGTACTTC
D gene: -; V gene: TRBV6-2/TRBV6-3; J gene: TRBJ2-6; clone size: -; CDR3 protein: CASLRSGANVLTF; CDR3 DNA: TGTGCCAGCTTAAGATCCGGGGCCAACGTCCTGACTTTC
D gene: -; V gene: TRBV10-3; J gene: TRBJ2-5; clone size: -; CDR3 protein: CAISVSSQETQYF; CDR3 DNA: TGTGCCATCAGTGTAAGCTCCCAAGAGACCCAGTACTTC
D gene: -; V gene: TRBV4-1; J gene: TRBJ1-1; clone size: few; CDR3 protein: CASGDGAQLNTEAFF; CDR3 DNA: TGCGCCAGCGGCGACGGAGCTCAACTGAACACTGAAGCTTTCTTT
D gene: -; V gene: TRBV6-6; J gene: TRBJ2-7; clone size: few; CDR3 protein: CASSYPGARGYEQYF; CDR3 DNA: TGTGCCAGCAGTTACCCCGGAGCGAGGGGCTACGAGCAGTACTTC
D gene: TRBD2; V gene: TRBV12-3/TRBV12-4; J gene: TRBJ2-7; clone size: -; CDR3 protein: CASSSGLAVEQYF; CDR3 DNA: TGTGCCAGCAGTTCGGGACTAGCAGTCGAGCAGTACTTC
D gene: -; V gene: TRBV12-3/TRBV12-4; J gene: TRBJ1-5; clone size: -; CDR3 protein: CASSFTRSESYSNQPQHF; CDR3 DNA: TGTGCCAGCAGTTTTACCAGGTCAGAGTCTTATAGCAATCAGCCCCAGCATTTT
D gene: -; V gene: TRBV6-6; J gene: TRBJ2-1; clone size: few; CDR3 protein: CASSYTSYNEQFF; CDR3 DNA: TGTGCCAGCAGTTACACGAGCTACAATGAGCAGTTCTTC
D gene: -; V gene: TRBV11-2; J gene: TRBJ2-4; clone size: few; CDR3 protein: CASSLDHGYPIQYF; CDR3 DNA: TGTGCCAGCAGCTTAGACCATGGCTACCCCATTCAGTACTTC
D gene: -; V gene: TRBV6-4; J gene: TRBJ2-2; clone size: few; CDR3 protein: CASREMTNTGELFF; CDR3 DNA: TGTGCCAGCAGAGAAATGACGAACACCGGGGAGCTGTTTTTT
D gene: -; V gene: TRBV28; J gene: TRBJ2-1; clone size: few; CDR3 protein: CASSLGGANLIEQFF; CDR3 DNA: TGTGCCAGCAGTTTAGGGGGGGCGAATCTCATTGAGCAGTTCTTC
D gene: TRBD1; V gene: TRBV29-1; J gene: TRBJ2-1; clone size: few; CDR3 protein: CSDIQGNEQFF; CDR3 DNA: TGCAGCGATATACAGGGGAATGAGCAGTTCTTC
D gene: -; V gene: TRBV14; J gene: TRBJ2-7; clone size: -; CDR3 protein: CASSRGGTYEQYF; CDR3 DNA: TGTGCCAGCAGCCGGGGCGGTACCTACGAGCAGTACTTC
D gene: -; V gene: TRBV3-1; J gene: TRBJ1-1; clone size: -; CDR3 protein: CASSQWMSEAFF; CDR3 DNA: TGTGCCAGCAGCCAATGGATGTCTGAAGCTTTCTTT
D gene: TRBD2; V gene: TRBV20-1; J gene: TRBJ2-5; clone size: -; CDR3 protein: CSASGRTSGTETQYF; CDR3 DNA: TGCAGTGCTAGTGGGCGGACTAGCGGTACAGAGACCCAGTACTTC
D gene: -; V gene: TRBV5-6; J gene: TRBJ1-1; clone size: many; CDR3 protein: CASNLRNTEAFF; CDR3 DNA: TGTGCCAGCAATCTTAGGAACACTGAAGCTTTCTTT
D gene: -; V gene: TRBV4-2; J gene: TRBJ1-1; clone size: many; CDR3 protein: CASSQDRVAFDTEAFF; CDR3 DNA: TGTGCCAGCAGCCAAGATCGGGTGGCGTTCGACACTGAAGCTTTCTTT
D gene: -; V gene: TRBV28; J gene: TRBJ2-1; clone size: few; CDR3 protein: CASSFRGNEQFF; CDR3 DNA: TGTGCCAGCAGTTTCCGGGGTAATGAGCAGTTCTTC
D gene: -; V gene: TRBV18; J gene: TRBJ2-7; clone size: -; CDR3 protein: CASSPGFYEQYF; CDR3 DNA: TGTGCCAGCTCACCAGGGTTTTACGAGCAGTACTTC
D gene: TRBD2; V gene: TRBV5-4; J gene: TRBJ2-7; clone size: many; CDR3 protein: CASSSGLAEISYEQYF; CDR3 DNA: TGTGCCAGCAGCTCTGGACTAGCGGAAATCTCCTACGAGCAGTACTTC
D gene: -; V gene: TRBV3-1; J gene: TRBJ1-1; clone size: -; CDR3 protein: CASSQGTGIEAFF; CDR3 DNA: TGTGCCAGCAGCCAAGGCACAGGGATTGAAGCTTTCTTT
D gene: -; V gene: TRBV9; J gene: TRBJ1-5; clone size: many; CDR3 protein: CASSVGDSNQPQHF; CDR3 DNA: TGTGCCAGCAGCGTAGGGGATAGCAATCAGCCCCAGCATTTT
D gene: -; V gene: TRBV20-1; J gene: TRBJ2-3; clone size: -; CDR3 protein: CSARDLIAGRTDTQYF; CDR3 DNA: TGCAGTGCTAGAGATCTAATCGCGGGGCGCACAGATACGCAGTATTTT
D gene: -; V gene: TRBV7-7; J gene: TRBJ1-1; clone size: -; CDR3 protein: CASSLQTNTEAFF; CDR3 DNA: TGTGCCAGCAGCCTACAGACGAACACTGAAGCTTTCTTT
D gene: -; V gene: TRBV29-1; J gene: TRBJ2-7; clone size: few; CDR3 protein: CSVVTDLNYEQYF; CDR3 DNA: TGCAGCGTTGTCACAGACCTCAACTACGAGCAGTACTTC
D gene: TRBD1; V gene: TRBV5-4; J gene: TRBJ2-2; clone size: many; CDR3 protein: CASSRDRNTGELFF; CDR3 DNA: TGTGCCAGCAGTCGGGACAGGAACACCGGGGAGCTGTTTTTT
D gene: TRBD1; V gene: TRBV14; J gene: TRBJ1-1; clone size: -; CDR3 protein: CASSETGVTEAFF; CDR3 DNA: TGTGCCAGCAGCGAGACAGGGGTCACTGAAGCTTTCTTT
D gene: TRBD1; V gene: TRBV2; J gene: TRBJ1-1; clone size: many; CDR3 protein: CASSKQGAKSTEAFF; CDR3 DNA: TGTGCCAGCAGCAAACAGGGGGCGAAAAGCACTGAAGCTTTCTTT
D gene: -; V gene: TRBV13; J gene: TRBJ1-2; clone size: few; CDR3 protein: CASSLSTGLGYGYTF; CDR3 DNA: TGTGCCAGCAGCTTAAGCACAGGCTTAGGCTATGGCTACACCTTC
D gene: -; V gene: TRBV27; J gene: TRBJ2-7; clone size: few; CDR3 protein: CASGLKLGGHHYEQYF; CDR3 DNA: TGTGCCAGCGGTCTCAAACTCGGGGGACACCACTACGAGCAGTACTTC
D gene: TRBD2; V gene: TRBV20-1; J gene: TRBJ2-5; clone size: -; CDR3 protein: CSARPSGGAVVPETQYF; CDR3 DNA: TGCAGTGCTAGACCTAGCGGGGGGGCCGTGGTACCGGAGACCCAGTACTTC
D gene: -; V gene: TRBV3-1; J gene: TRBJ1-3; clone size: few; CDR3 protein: CASRGGGNTIYF; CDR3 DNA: TGTGCCAGCAGAGGCGGTGGAAACACCATATATTTT